These 28 T cell receptor beta chains came from one sample sequenced in a study of shared clonotypes between healthy human individuals. The assay was immunoSEQ multiplex PCR, and TCRdb's table has in-frame clones only and misses some. The sample has millions of clones, about 95% seen once. Source material: naive CD4+ T cells sorted from blood. As for subset: CD45RA+ positively selected. All receptors come from a man aged 18 to 29 in good health.

This chain joins TRBV20-1 and TRBJ1-4; no reliable D call. This CDR3 is built from 11 residues. V was pared by 6 bases and J by 8 bases, with 10 bases between. Germline V lookup: CDR1 DFQATT, CDR2 SNEGSKA (reference sequence). CDR3 region: CSAGSGEKLFF. DNA of the CDR3: TGCAGTGCCGGGTCGGGGGAAAAACTGTTTTTT.

For the CDR3, the DNA is TGTGCCAGCAGCCCGGACAGGGTTGAGAATGGCTACACCTTC. This gives the protein CASSPDRVENGYTF. The chain has TRBV7-9 and TRBJ1-2; TRBD1 aligns across 8 bases. CDR1 and CDR2 (germline): SEHNR, FQNEAQ (reference sequence). V lost 5 bases and J lost 6; bases outside the gene matches: 8. The CDR3 spans 14 residues.

For this clone: Other DNA sequences within the sample encode an identical CDR3. This chain uses TRBV18 with TRBJ2-7, with D hard to call. Per the germline V gene, CDR1 is KGHSH and CDR2 is LQKENI. V was shortened by 5 bases and J by 3 bases, with 5 bases between the two germline ends. The CDR3 length is 11 residues. The CDR3 loop reads CASSGSYEQYF. DNA of the CDR3: TGTGCCAGCTCAGGCAGCTACGAGCAGTACTTC.

The genes are TRBV21-1 and TRBJ2-7. TRBV21-1 is described as a pseudogene. The CDR3 runs to 16 residues. Here the CDR3 DNA reads TGTGCCAGCAGCAAAGAAGATGGGGTAGAGGCTACCGAGCAGTACTTC. Encoded protein: CASSKEDGVEATEQYF.

The DNA of the CDR3 is TGTGCCAGCAGGGGTGGGACAGGGGACAATGAGCAGTTCTTC. Residues: CASRGGTGDNEQFF. The chain links TRBV2 to TRBJ2-1, with 10 bases identical to TRBD1. This CDR3 contains 14 residues. Trimming removed 6 bases from V and 5 bases from J; junction bases left unmatched: 4. Germline V gene sequence: CDR1 SNHLY, CDR2 FYNNEI. The whole variable domain, remainder taken from reference TRBV2 and TRBJ2-1, is EPEVTQTPSHQVTQMGQEVILRCVPISNHLYFYWYRQILGQKVEFLVSFYNNEISEKSEIFDDQFSVERPDGSNFTLKIRSTKLEDSAMYFCASRGGTGDNEQFFGPGTRLTVL.

The CDR3 DNA reads TGTGCCTGGAGTGTACCGGCAGGGAGCGAGACCCAGTACTTC. It specifies CAWSVPAGSETQYF. The rearrangement links TRBV30 to TRBJ2-5, with D tentatively TRBD1 or TRBD2 (5 bases each). With 0 bases removed from V and 5 bases from J, the gap between germline ends came to 13 bases. Per germline, CDR1 GTSNPN and CDR2 SVGIG (reference sequence). The CDR3 spans 14 residues.

Comment on this clone: This specimen includes other DNA sequences encoding the same CDR3. The chain is built from TRBV10-3 and TRBJ1-5, with a tentative D call TRBD1 (6 bases). V was cut by 4 bases and J by 4 bases, with 11 bases left in between. CDR1 ENHRY and CDR2 SYGVKD come from the germline V gene. The CDR3 has 14 residues. CDR3 nucleotide sequence: TGTGCCATCAGTGCACAGGGTTTGAATCAGCCCCAGCATTTT. It specifies CAISAQGLNQPQHF.

A word on this clone: Other nucleotide sequences in the sample specify the same CDR3. The chain has TRBV5-1 and TRBJ2-5; D remains ambiguous. The CDR3 spans 14 residues. Germline lookup yields CDR1 SGHRS and CDR2 YFSETQ. The ends were cut back, 0 bases at V and 5 bases at J, with 11 bases in the middle. For the CDR3, the DNA is TGCGCCAGCAGCTTGGACAGCCGTGGGGAGACCCAGTACTTC. It codes for CASSLDSRGETQYF.

This clone was seen just once. V and J are TRBV2 and TRBJ1-2; D remains unclear. The CDR3 contains 13 residues. The V gene lost 0 bases and the J gene lost 4 bases, with 6 bases spanning the gap. Germline V CDR1 and CDR2: SNHLY, FYNNEI. The CDR3 is CASSEARSYGYTF. CDR3 DNA sequence: TGTGCCAGCAGTGAAGCTCGGTCCTATGGCTACACCTTC.

The V and J genes are TRBV6-6 and TRBJ1-4, with 8 bases that match TRBD1. The J segment lost 4 bases and the V segment lost 6 bases, leaving 4 bases of the junction unmatched. This CDR3 has 14 residues. Germline loops: CDR1 MNHNY, CDR2 SVGAGI (reference sequence). CDR3 protein: CASRTGEGNEKLFF. Here the CDR3 DNA reads TGTGCCAGCAGGACAGGGGAGGGTAATGAAAAACTGTTTTTT.

In nucleotides, the CDR3 is TGTGCCAGCAGCCCCAGGAGCGGGGGGGCCCCAGATACGCAGTATTTT. It encodes CASSPRSGGAPDTQYF. V and J are TRBV7-2 and TRBJ2-3; 10 bases are a match to TRBD2. CDR3 length: 16 amino acids. The J segment lost 4 bases and the V segment lost 5 bases, leaving 9 bases of the junction unmatched. In germline, CDR1 is SGHTA, CDR2 FQGNSA.

The V and J genes are TRBV19 and TRBJ1-5, with D unresolved. Trimming stripped 4 bases from V and 1 base from J, with 23 bases between. The CDR3 consists of 19 residues. Germline loops: CDR1 LNHDA, CDR2 SQIVND (reference sequence). The CDR3 reads CASSTRSYVGIGSNQPQHF. The CDR3 DNA follows: TGTGCCAGTAGTACGAGATCTTATGTGGGGATTGGGAGCAATCAGCCCCAGCATTTT.

The chain employs TRBV4-1 and TRBJ2-4; 7 nucleotides align to TRBD2. Germline V gene data show CDR1 as MGHRA and CDR2 as YSYEKL. CDR3 length: 17 amino acids. V trimming: 4 bases; J trimming: 1 base; junction bases outside the gene matches: 10. CDR3 DNA sequence: TGCGCCAGCAGCCGTCTAGGGGAGGGCACGGCCAAAAACATTCAGTACTTC. This codes for CASSRLGEGTAKNIQYF.

The chain carries TRBV5-6 and TRBJ1-5; 7 bases map to TRBD1. Germline CDR1 SGHDT, CDR2 YYEEEE. The CDR3 sequence is 17 residues long. The trim removed 4 bases at V and 0 bases at J, leaving 10 bases unmatched. CDR3 region: CASSLRDSDYSNQPQHF. In DNA form, the CDR3 reads TGTGCCAGCAGCCTCCGGGACAGCGACTATAGCAATCAGCCCCAGCATTTT. Full variable domain (rest looked up from reference TRBV5-6 and TRBJ1-5): DAGVTQSPTHLIKTRGQQVTLRCSPKSGHDTVSWYQQALGQGPQFIFQYYEEEERQRGNFPDRFSGHQFPNYSSELNVNALLLGDSALYLCASSLRDSDYSNQPQHFGDGTRLSIL.

This sequence joins TRBV12-5 and TRBJ2-1; 8 bases map to TRBD2. In germline, CDR1 is LGHNT, CDR2 FRNRAP. The V and J ends lost 5 bases and 9 bases, in that order; junction bases with no gene match: 15. The CDR3 sequence is 16 residues long. The CDR3 sequence is CASGTGTSNLLSEQFF. The DNA of the CDR3 is TGTGCTAGTGGTACGGGGACTAGTAATCTCCTCAGTGAGCAGTTCTTC.

This clone appeared a single time. The chain couples TRBV27 to TRBJ1-6, with 7 bases aligning to TRBD1. The germline V gene encodes CDR1 MNHEY and CDR2 SMNVEV (reference sequence). J was trimmed by 3 bases and V by 8 bases; bases with no gene match: 7. This CDR3 has 15 residues. CDR3 nucleotides: TGTGCCAGCTCGCTAAGACAGGGCTATAATTCACCCCTCCACTTT. Translation: CASSLRQGYNSPLHF.

With respect to this clone: The same CDR3 is also encoded by other DNA sequences in this sample. V gene TRBV2 combines with J gene TRBJ2-5; D gene ambiguous. The germline gives CDR1 SNHLY, CDR2 FYNNEI. CDR3 size: 11 residues. Trimming removed 6 bases at V and 5 bases at J, with 7 bases between. The DNA for the CDR3 is TGTGCCAGCAGGAGTTGGGAGACCCAGTACTTC. This codes for CASRSWETQYF.

The chain employs TRBV5-6 and TRBJ2-4; 7 bases are shared with TRBD1. Germline CDR1 and CDR2: SGHDT and YYEEEE. J lost 1 base, V lost 0 bases, and 4 bases had no gene match. The CDR3 spans 16 residues. CDR3 amino acids: CASSLGLQGAKNIQYF. For the CDR3, the DNA is TGTGCCAGCAGCTTGGGCCTACAGGGGGCCAAAAACATTCAGTACTTC. The variable domain in full, completed from reference TRBV5-6 and TRBJ2-4, reads DAGVTQSPTHLIKTRGQQVTLRCSPKSGHDTVSWYQQALGQGPQFIFQYYEEEERQRGNFPDRFSGHQFPNYSSELNVNALLLGDSALYLCASSLGLQGAKNIQYFGAGTRLSVL.

The chain links TRBV11-1 to TRBJ2-1, with 10 bases matching TRBD2. CDR3 length: 17 amino acids. V lost 8 bases and J lost 0; bases outside the gene matches: 10. The germline gives CDR1 SGHAT, CDR2 FQDESV (reference sequence). CDR3 region: CASGGSGGTSSYNEQFF. The CDR3 DNA reads TGTGCCAGCGGAGGTAGCGGGGGGACAAGCTCCTACAATGAGCAGTTCTTC.

J is TRBJ2-7 and V is TRBV19; D call uncertain. The germline V gene encodes CDR1 LNHDA and CDR2 SQIVND (reference sequence). The CDR3 covers 10 residues. The CDR3 is CAVGTYEQYF. CDR3 sequence (DNA): TGTGCGGTCGGTACCTACGAGCAGTACTTC.

V is TRBV6-5 and J is TRBJ2-2, with unresolved D. CDR1 and CDR2 from the germline V gene are MNHEY and SVGAGI. The ends were cut back, 2 bases at V and 4 bases at J, with 8 bases in the middle. This CDR3 has 14 residues. CDR3 amino acids: CASSYNGGTGELFF. In DNA, the CDR3 is TGTGCCAGCAGTTACAATGGCGGCACCGGGGAGCTGTTTTTT.

This clone has just one count. The CDR3 bases are TGTGCCAGCACCCAAGGGACGGTTCAAGAGACCCAGTACTTC. Its translation: CASTQGTVQETQYF. The rearrangement joins TRBV6-6 to TRBJ2-5, with D perhaps assigned TRBD1 or TRBD2 (5 bases each). V was pared by 7 bases and J by 2 bases, with 14 bases between. The CDR3 extends over 14 amino acids. Germline V lookup: CDR1 MNHNY, CDR2 SVGAGI (reference sequence).

This clone appeared a single time. The chain links TRBV6-1 to TRBJ2-1; D is possibly TRBD1 (6 bases). Germline CDR1 MNHNS, CDR2 SASEGT. CDR3 length equals 12 residues. V lost 5 bases, J lost 8 bases, and 10 bases lay in between. This chain's CDR3 is CASSPQGHEQFF. CDR3 DNA sequence: TGTGCCAGCAGTCCCCAGGGGCATGAGCAGTTCTTC.

The rearrangement links TRBV6-5 to TRBJ1-6; D unresolved. V shed 4 bases and J shed 12 bases, with 13 bases lying between them. Looked up from germline, CDR1 is MNHEY and CDR2 is SVGAGI. The CDR3 sequence is 13 residues long. The CDR3 loop is CASSSFAGLPLHF. The DNA of the CDR3 is TGTGCCAGCAGTTCCTTCGCCGGATTACCCCTCCACTTT.

In DNA form, the CDR3 reads TGTGCCAGCAGTGGGGACAGGGGGGGTACACCCCTCCACTTT. Translation gives CASSGDRGGTPLHF. V usage is TRBV2 and J usage is TRBJ1-6, with 11 bases fitting TRBD1. The length of the CDR3 is 14 residues. From germline, CDR1 is SNHLY and CDR2 FYNNEI. The V segment lost 4 bases and the J segment 11 bases; nucleotides outside the gene matches: 4.

CDR3 nucleotides: TGCAGTGCTTGTGAGACCCAGTACTTC. Its protein is CSACETQYF. This chain connects TRBV20-1 to TRBJ2-5; D gene ambiguous. Germline V gene lookup returns CDR1 DFQATT and CDR2 SNEGSKA (reference sequence). The CDR3 loop spans 9 amino acids. Trimming removed 5 bases from V and 5 bases from J, with 3 bases in between.

The chain has TRBV10-3 and TRBJ1-4, with D uncertain. CDR1 is ENHRY and CDR2 is SYGVKD in the germline V gene. The CDR3 runs to 13 residues. V was cut by 6 bases and J by 5 bases, with 10 bases left in between. CDR3 coding DNA: TGTGCCATCAGCTTGGACCCGAATGAAAAACTGTTTTTT. Protein sequence: CAISLDPNEKLFF.

As concerns this clone: Distinct nucleotide sequences in the sample also encode this CDR3. V usage is TRBV18 and J usage is TRBJ2-5; D uncertain. Germline V gives CDR1 KGHSH, CDR2 LQKENI. This CDR3 is 11 amino acids long. Trimming took 6 bases from V and 4 from J, leaving 6 bases between them. CDR3 DNA: TGTGCCAGCTCTCAAGGAGAGACCCAGTACTTC. This sequence encodes CASSQGETQYF.